The rows below give T cell receptor beta chains drawn from one sample of a study of blood T cell repertoires in COVID-19. Assay: immunoSEQ multiplex PCR; the TCRdb copy retains only in-frame clones and omits some. The sample carries 15,000 to 17,000 clones, under 85% recorded once. Specimen: peripheral blood. The receptors come from a man aged 65 to 79 with active or convalescent COVID-19. CDR3s include the opening cysteine and the closing phenylalanine or tryptophan.

length: 15; J: TRBJ1-5; V: TRBV19; CDR3: CASSMEDRDHQPQHF
length: 17; J: TRBJ2-2; V: TRBV7-2; CDR3: CASSLQPGGLNTGELFF
length: 14; J: TRBJ2-3; V: TRBV6-5; CDR3: CASRAGGLGDTQYF
length: 16; J: TRBJ1-1; V: TRBV7-2; CDR3: CASSLLQGAGNTEAFF
length: 15; J: TRBJ1-3; V: TRBV9; CDR3: CASSASGGSANTIYF
length: 12; J: TRBJ1-1; V: TRBV6-1; CDR3: CATYRGESEAFF
length: 13; J: TRBJ2-1; V: TRBV5-6; CDR3: CASSRGQYNEQFF
length: 15; J: TRBJ2-1; V: TRBV7-3; CDR3: CASSLDRGTYNEQFF
length: 13; J: TRBJ2-7; V: TRBV4-1; CDR3: CASSQKLAYEQYF
length: 16; J: TRBJ2-5; V: TRBV15; CDR3: CATSRPGGTGQETQYF
length: 14; J: TRBJ1-1; V: TRBV4-1; CDR3: CASSSGMVGFEAFF
length: 15; J: TRBJ1-1; V: TRBV7-9; CDR3: CASSLAQGSQGGAFF
length: 16; J: TRBJ1-1; V: TRBV2; CDR3: CASSGGSYQMNTEAFF
length: 16; J: TRBJ2-5; V: TRBV5-1; CDR3: CASSLEALGAQETQYF
length: 15; J: TRBJ2-7; V: TRBV13; CDR3: CASSFRQGTAYEQYF
length: 17; J: TRBJ2-2; V: TRBV11-2; CDR3: CASSLGWSGGGTGELFF
length: 16; J: TRBJ2-7; V: TRBV7-8; CDR3: CASSLGTFTDSYEQYF
length: 16; J: TRBJ2-3; V: TRBV5-4; CDR3: CASSLWAGGTEDTQYF
length: 17; J: TRBJ1-6; V: TRBV11-2; CDR3: CASSPQVPSSYNSPLHF
length: 16; J: TRBJ2-5; V: TRBV2; CDR3: CASSEGLREYQETQYF